This T cell receptor beta chain derives from a study of cytomegalovirus exposure and HLA in healthy donors. In the case of this clone: Other DNA sequences from this sample encode an identical CDR3 as well.

PCR primers comprised 60 Vbeta and 13 Jbeta primers. Libraries were prepared by immunoSEQ multiplex PCR; TCRdb keeps only in-frame clonotypes and omits some of them. The sample yields about 110,000 clones, about 73% seen once. This clonotype originated in a woman aged 30 to 39 in good health and CMV-seronegative. The sequenced sample consisted of PBMCs.

This CDR3 reads CASSGLAGGPDTQYF. The DNA for the CDR3 is TGTGCCAGCAGTGGACTAGCGGGGGGCCCAGATACGCAGTATTTT. The V and J genes are TRBV6-1 and TRBJ2-3, with 13 bases matching TRBD2. The ends lost 4 bases at V and 4 bases at J; junction bases unmatched: 2. This CDR3 comprises 15 residues. Germline assignment: CDR1 MNHNS and CDR2 SASEGT.